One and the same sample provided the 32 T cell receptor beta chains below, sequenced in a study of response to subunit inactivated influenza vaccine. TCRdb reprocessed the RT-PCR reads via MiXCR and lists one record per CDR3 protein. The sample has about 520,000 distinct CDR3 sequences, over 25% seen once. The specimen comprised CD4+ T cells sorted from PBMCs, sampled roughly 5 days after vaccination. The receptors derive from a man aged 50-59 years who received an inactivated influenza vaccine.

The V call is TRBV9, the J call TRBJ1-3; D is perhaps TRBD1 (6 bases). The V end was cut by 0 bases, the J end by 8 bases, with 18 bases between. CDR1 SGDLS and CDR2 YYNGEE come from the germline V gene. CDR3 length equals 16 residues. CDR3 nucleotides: TGTGCCAGCAGCGTAGGTGGGCACAGGGAAGGCGACACCATATATTTT. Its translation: CASSVGGHREGDTIYF.

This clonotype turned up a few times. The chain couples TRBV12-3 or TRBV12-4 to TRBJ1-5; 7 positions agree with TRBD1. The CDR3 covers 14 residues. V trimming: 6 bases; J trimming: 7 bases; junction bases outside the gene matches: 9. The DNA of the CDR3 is TGTGCCAGCAGCAAACGACAGGGAGAGCAGCCCCAGCATTTT. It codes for CASSKRQGEQPQHF.

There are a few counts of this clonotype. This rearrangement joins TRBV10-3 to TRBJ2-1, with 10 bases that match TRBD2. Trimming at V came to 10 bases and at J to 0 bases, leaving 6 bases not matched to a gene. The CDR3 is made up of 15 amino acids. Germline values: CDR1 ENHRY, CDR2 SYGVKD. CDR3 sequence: CATTIAGGSYNEQFF. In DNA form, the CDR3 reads TGTGCCACTACTATAGCGGGGGGCTCCTACAATGAGCAGTTCTTC.

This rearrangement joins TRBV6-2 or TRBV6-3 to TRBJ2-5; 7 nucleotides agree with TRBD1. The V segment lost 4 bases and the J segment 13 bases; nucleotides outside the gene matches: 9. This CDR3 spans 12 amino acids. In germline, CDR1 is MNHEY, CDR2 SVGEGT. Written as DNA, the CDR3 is TGTGCCAGCAGTTTAACGGGACAGACGGTGTACTTC. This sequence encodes CASSLTGQTVYF.

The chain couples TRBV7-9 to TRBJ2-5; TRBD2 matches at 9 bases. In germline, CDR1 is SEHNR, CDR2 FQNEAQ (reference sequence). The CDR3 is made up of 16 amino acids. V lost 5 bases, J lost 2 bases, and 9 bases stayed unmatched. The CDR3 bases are TGTGCCAGCAGCCCAATAGCGGGGGCGTTACAAGAGACCCAGTACTTC. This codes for CASSPIAGALQETQYF. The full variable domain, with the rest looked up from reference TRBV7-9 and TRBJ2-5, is DTGVSQNPRHKITKRGQNVTFRCDPISEHNRLYWYRQTLGQGPEFLTYFQNEAQLEKSRLLSDRFSAERPKGSFSTLEIQRTEQGDSAMYLCASSPIAGALQETQYFGPGTRLLVL.

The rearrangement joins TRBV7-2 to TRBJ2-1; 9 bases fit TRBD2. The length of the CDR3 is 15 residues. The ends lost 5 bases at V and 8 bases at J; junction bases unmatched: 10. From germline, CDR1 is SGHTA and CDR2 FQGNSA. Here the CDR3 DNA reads TGTGCCAGCAGCCAGGAGCGGGAGGCGGGATATGAGCAGTTCTTC. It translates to CASSQEREAGYEQFF.

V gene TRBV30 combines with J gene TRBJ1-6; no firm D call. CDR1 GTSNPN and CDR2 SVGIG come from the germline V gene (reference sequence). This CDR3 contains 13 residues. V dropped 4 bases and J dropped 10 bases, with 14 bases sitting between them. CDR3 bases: TGTGCCTGGACGAAAGGTCTGGGGTCACCCCTCCACTTT. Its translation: CAWTKGLGSPLHF.

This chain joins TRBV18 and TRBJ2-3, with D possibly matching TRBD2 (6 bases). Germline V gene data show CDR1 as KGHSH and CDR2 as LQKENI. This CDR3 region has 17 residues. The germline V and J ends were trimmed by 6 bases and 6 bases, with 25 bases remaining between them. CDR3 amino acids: CASSLSPGLKRGDTQYF. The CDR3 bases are TGTGCCAGCTCTCTTTCTCCGGGACTCAAGCGCGGGGATACGCAGTATTTT.

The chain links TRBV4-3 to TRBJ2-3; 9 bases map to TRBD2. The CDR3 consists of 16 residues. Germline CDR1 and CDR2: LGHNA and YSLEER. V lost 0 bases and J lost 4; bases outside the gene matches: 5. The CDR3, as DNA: TGCGCCAGCAGCCAAGAAGCGGGGGGACCCCCAGATACGCAGTATTTT. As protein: CASSQEAGGPPDTQYF.

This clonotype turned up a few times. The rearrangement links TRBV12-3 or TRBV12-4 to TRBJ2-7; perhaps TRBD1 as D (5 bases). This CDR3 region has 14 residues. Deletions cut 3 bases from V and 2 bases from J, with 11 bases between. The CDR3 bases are TGTGCCAGCAGTTTCCGAACAGGCACCTACGAGCAGTACTTC. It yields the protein CASSFRTGTYEQYF.

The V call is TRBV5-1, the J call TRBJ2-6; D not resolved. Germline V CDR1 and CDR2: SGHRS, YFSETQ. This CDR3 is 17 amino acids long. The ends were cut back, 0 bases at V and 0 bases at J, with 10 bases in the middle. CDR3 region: CASSLAGSTSGANVLTF. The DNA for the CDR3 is TGCGCCAGCAGCTTGGCCGGCAGCACCTCTGGGGCCAACGTCCTGACTTTC.

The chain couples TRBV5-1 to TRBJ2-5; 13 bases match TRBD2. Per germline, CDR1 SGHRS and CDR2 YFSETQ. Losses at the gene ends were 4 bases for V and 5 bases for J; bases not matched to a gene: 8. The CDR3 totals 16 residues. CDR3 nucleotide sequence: TGCGCCAGCAGCCTGGGACTAGCGGGATTTTGGGAGACCCAGTACTTC. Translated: CASSLGLAGFWETQYF.

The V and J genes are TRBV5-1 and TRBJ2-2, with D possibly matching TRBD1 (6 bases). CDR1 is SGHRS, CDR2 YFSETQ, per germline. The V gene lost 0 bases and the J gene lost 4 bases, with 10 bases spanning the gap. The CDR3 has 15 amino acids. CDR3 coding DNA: TGCGCCAGCAGCTTGGGGACAGCCCCCACCGGGGAGCTGTTTTTT. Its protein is CASSLGTAPTGELFF.

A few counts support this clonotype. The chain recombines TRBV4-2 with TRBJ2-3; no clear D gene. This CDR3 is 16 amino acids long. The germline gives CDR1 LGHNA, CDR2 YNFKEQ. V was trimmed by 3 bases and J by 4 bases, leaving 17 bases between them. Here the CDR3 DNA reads TGTGCCAGCAGCCACCGCCAAGTATCCGCAGCAGATACGCAGTATTTT. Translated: CASSHRQVSAADTQYF.

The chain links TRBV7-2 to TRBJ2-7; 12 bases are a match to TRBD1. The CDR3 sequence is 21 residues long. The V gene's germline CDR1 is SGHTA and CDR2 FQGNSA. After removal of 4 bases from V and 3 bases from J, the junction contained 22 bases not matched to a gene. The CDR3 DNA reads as TGTGCCAGCAGCTCTAGCCGTGCCGGGACAGGGGGCGTACGCCGCTACTACGAGCAGTACTTC. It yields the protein CASSSSRAGTGGVRRYYEQYF. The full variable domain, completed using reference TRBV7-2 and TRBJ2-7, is GAGVSQSPSNKVTEKGKDVELRCDPISGHTALYWYRQSLGQGLEFLIYFQGNSAPDKSGLPSDRFSAERTGGSVSTLTIQRTQQEDSAVYLCASSSSRAGTGGVRRYYEQYFGPGTRLTVT.

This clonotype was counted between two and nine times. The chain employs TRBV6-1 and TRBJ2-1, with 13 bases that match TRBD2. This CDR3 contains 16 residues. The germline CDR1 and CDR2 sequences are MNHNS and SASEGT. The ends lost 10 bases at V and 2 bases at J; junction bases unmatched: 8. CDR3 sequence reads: CATGLAGVTPYNEQFF. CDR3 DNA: TGTGCCACCGGACTAGCGGGAGTTACTCCCTACAATGAGCAGTTCTTC.

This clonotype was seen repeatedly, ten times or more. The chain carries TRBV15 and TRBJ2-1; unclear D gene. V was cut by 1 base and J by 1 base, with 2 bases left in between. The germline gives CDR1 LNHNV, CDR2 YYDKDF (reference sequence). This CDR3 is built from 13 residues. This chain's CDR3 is CATSRGSYNEQFF. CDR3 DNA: TGTGCCACCAGCAGAGGGTCCTACAATGAGCAGTTCTTC.

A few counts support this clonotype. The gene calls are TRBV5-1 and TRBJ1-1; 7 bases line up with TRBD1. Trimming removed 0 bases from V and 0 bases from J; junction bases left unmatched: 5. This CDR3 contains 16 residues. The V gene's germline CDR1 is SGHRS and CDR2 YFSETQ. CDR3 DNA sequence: TGCGCCAGCAGCTTGGCAGGGGGATACATGAACACTGAAGCTTTCTTT. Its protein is CASSLAGGYMNTEAFF.

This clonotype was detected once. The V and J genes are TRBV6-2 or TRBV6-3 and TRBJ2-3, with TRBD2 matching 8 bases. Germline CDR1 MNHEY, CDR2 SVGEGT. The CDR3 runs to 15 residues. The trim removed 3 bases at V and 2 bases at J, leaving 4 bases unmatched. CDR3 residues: CASSYVGLATDTQYF. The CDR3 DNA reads TGTGCCAGCAGTTATGTAGGACTAGCCACAGATACGCAGTATTTT.

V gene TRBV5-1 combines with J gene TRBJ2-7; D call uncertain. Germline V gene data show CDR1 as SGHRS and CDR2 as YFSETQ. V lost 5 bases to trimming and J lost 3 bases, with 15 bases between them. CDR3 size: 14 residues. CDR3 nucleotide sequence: TGCGCCAGCAGGGAAGACGACGCTTACTACGAGCAGTACTTC. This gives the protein CASREDDAYYEQYF.

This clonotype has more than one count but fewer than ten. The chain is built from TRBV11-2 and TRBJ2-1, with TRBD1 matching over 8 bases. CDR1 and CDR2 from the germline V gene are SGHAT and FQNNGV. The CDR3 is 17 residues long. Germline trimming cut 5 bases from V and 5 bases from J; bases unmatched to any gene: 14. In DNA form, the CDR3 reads TGTGCCAGCAGCCTCCAAAGGGCAGGGGGCCTCCACAATGAGCAGTTCTTC. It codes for CASSLQRAGGLHNEQFF.

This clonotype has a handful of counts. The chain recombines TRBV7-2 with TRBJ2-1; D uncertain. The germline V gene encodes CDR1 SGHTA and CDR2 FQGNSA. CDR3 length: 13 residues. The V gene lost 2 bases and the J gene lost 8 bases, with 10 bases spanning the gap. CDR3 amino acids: CASSLNGFDEQFF. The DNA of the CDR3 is TGTGCCAGCAGCTTAAATGGGTTCGATGAGCAGTTCTTC. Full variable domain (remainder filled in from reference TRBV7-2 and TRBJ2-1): GAGVSQSPSNKVTEKGKDVELRCDPISGHTALYWYRQSLGQGLEFLIYFQGNSAPDKSGLPSDRFSAERTGGSVSTLTIQRTQQEDSAVYLCASSLNGFDEQFFGPGTRLTVL.

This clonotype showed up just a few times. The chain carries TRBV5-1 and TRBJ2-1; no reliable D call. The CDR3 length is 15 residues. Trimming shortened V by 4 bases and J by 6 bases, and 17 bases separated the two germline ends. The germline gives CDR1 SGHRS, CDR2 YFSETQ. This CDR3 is CASSLDPKRSNEQFF. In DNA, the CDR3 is TGCGCCAGCAGCCTGGACCCGAAAAGGTCCAATGAGCAGTTCTTC. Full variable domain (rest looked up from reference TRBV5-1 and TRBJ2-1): KAGVTQTPRYLIKTRGQQVTLSCSPISGHRSVSWYQQTPGQGLQFLFEYFSETQRNKGNFPGRFSGRQFSNSRSEMNVSTLELGDSALYLCASSLDPKRSNEQFFGPGTRLTVL.

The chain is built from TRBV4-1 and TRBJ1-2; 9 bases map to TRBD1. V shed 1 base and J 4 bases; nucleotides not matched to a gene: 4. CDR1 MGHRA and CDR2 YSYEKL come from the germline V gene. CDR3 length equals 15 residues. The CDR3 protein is CASSQGGTGTYGYTF. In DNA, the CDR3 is TGCGCCAGCAGCCAAGGTGGGACAGGGACCTATGGCTACACCTTC.

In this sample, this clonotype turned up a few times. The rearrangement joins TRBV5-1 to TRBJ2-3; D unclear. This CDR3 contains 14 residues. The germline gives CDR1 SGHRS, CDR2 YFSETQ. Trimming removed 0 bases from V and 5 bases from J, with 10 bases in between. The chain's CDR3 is CASSLGTVLDTQYF. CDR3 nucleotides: TGCGCCAGCAGCTTGGGGACGGTTTTAGATACGCAGTATTTT.

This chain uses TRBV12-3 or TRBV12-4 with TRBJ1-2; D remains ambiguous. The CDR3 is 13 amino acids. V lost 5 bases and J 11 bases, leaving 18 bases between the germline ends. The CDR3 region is CASSRPRTGKYTF. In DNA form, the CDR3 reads TGTGCCAGCAGTCGCCCGCGGACGGGGAAATACACCTTC.

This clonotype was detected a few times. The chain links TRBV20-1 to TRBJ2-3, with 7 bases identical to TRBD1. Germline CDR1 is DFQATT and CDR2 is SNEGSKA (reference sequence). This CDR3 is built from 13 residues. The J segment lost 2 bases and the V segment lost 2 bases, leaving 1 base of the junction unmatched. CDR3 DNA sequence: TGCAGTGCTAGAACAGGGGTCACAGATACGCAGTATTTT. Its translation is CSARTGVTDTQYF.

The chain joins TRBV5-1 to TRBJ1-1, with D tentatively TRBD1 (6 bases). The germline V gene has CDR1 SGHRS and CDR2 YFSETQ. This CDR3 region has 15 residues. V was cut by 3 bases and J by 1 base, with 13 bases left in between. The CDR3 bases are TGCGCCAGCAGCTCTTTACAGGGCGCGAACACTGAAGCTTTCTTT. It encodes CASSSLQGANTEAFF.

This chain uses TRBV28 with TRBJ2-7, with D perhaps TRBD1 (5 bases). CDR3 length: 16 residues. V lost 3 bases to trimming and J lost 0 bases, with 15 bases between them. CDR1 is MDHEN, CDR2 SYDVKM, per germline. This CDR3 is CASSLFLGQNSYEQYF. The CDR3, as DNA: TGTGCCAGCAGTTTGTTCTTGGGGCAGAACTCCTACGAGCAGTACTTC.

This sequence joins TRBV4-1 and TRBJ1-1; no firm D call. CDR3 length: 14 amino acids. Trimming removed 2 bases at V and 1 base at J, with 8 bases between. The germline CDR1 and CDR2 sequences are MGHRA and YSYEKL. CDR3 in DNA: TGCGCCAGCAGCCAACTTTGGGAGAACACTGAAGCTTTCTTT. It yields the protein CASSQLWENTEAFF.

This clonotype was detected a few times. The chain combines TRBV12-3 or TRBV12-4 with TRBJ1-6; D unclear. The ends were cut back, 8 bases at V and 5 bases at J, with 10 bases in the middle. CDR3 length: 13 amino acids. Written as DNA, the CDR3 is TGTGCCAGCGCGGGCAGACATAATTCACCCCTCCACTTT. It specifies CASAGRHNSPLHF.

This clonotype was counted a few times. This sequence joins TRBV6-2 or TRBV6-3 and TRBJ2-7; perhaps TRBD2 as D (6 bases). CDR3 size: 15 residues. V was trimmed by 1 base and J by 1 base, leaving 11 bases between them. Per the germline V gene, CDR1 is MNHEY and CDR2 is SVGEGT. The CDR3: CASSYWRLGSYEQYF. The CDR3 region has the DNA TGTGCCAGCAGTTACTGGAGACTAGGTTCCTACGAGCAGTACTTC.